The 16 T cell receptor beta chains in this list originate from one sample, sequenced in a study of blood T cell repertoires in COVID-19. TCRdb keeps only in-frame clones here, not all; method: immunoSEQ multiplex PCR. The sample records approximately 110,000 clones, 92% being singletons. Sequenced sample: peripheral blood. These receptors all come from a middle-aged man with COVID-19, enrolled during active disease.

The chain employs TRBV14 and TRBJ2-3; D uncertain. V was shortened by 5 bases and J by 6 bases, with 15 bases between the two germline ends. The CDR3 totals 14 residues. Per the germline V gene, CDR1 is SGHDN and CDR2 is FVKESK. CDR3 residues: CASSLIAPPDTQYF. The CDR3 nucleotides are TGTGCCAGCAGCTTAATCGCGCCACCGGATACGCAGTATTTT.

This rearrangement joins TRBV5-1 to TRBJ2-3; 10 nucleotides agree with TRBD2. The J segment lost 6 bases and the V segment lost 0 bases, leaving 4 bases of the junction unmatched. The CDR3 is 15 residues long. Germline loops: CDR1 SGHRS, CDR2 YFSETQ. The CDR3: CASSLGASGSDTQYF. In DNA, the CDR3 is TGCGCCAGCAGCTTGGGGGCTAGCGGGAGTGATACGCAGTATTTT.

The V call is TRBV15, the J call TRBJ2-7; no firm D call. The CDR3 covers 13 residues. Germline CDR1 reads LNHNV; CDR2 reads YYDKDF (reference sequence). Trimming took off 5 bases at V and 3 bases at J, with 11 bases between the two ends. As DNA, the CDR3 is TGTGCCACCAGCCCCCCTAACGGCTACGAGCAGTACTTC. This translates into CATSPPNGYEQYF.

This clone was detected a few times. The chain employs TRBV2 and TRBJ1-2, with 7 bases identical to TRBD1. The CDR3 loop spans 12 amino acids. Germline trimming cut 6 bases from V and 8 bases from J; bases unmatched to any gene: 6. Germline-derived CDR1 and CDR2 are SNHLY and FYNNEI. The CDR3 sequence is CASSRTGMGYTF. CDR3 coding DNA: TGTGCCAGCAGCCGGACAGGAATGGGCTACACCTTC.

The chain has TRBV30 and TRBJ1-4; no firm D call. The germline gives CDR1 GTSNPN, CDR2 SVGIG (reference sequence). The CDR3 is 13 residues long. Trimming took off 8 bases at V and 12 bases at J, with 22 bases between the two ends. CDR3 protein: CALDAVTRGELFF. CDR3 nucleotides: TGTGCCCTGGATGCAGTAACGCGGGGAGAACTGTTTTTT.

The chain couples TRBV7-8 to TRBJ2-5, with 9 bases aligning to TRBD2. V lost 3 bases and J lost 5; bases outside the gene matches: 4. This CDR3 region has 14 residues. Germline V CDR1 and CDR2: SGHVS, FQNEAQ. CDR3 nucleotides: TGTGCCAGCAGCTTTGCGGGAGGGGGGGAGACCCAGTACTTC. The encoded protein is CASSFAGGGETQYF.

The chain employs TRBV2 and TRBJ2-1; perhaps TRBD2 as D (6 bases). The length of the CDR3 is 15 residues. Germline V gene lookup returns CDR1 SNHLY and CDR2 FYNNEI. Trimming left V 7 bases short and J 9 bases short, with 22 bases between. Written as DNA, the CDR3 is TGTGCCAGCAAGCGCCGGGACTCAAGTTCCGGTGAGCAGTTCTTC. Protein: CASKRRDSSSGEQFF.

CDR3 sequence reads: CASSDRVPSGANTGELFF. The DNA for the CDR3 is TGCGCCAGCAGCGACCGAGTTCCCAGCGGGGCGAACACCGGGGAGCTGTTTTTT. The rearrangement joins TRBV5-1 to TRBJ2-2, with 7 bases fitting TRBD2. Germline-derived CDR1 and CDR2 are SGHRS and YFSETQ. The CDR3 covers 18 residues. J gave up 0 bases and V 4 bases, and 12 bases lay outside the gene matches.

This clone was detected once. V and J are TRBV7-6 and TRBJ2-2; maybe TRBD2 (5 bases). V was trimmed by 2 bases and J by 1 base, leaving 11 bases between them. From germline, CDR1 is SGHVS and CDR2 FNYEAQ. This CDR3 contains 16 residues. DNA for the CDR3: TGTGCCAGCAGCTTAAGGCGCGGGTTGAACACCGGGGAGCTGTTTTTT. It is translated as CASSLRRGLNTGELFF. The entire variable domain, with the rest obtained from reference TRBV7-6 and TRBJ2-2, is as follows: GAGVSQSPRYKVTKRGQDVALRCDPISGHVSLYWYRQALGQGPEFLTYFNYEAQQDKSGLPNDRFSAERPEGSISTLTIQRTEQRDSAMYRCASSLRRGLNTGELFFGEGSRLTVL.

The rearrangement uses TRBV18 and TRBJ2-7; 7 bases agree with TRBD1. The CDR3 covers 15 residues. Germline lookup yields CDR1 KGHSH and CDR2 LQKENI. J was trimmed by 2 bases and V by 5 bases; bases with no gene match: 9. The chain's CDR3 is CASSEGQLDTYEQYF. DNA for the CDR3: TGTGCCAGCTCAGAGGGACAGTTGGACACCTACGAGCAGTACTTC.

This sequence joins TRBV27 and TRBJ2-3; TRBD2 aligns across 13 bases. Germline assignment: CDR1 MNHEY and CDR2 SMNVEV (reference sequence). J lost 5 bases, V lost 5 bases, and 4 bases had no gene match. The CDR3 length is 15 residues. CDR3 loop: CASSLTSGRGDTQYF. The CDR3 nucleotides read TGTGCCAGCAGTCTCACTAGCGGGAGGGGAGATACGCAGTATTTT.

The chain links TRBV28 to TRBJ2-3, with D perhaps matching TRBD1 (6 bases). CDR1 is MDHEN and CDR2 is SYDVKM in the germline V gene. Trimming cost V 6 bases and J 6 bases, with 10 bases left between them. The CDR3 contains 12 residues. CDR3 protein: CASRYQGDTQYF. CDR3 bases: TGTGCCAGCAGATACCAGGGGGATACGCAGTATTTT.

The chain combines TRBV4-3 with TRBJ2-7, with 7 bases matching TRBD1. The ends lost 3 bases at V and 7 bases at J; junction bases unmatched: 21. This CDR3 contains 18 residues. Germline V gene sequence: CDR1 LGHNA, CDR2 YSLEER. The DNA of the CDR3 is TGCGCCAGCAGCCAGGCTTTAGGGGGCCTCCCCCCCAGGGGTGAGCAGTACTTC. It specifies CASSQALGGLPPRGEQYF.

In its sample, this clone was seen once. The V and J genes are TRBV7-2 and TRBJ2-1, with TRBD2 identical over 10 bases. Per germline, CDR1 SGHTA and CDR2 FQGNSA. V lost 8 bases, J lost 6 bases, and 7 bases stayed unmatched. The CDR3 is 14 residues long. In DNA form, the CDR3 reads TGTGCCAGCCTACTTTGGACTAGCGGCAATGAGCAGTTCTTC. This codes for CASLLWTSGNEQFF.

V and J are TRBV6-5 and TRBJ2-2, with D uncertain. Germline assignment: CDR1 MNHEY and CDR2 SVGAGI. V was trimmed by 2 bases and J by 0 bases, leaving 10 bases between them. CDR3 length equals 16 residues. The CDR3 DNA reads TGTGCCAGCAGTTACCGCCCCCCAGCGAACACCGGGGAGCTGTTTTTT. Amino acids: CASSYRPPANTGELFF.

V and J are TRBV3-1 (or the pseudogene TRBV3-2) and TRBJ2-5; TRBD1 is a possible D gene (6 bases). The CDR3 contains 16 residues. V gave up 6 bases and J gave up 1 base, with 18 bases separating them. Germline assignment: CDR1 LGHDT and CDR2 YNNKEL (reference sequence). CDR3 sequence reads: CASRRIYGQLQETQYF. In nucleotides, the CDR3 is TGTGCCAGCAGGCGGATCTACGGACAGCTCCAAGAGACCCAGTACTTC.